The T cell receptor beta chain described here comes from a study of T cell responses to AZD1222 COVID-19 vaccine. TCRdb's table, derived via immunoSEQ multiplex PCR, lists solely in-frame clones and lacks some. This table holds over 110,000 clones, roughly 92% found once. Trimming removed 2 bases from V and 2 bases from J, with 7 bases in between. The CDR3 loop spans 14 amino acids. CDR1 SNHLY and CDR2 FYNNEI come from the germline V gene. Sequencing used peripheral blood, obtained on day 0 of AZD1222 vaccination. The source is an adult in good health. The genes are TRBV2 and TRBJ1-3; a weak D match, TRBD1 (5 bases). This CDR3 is CASSEWGTGNTIYF. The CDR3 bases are TGTGCCAGCAGTGAATGGGGGACTGGAAACACCATATATTTT.